Listed below are T cell receptor beta chains from one sample, sequenced in a study of glioma-infiltrating T cells. MiXCR, run by TCRdb on the multiplex PCR reads, gives a single entry per CDR3 protein. The data contain fewer than 500,000 distinct CDR3 sequences, less than 50% of them singletons. Sample: glioma tissue, nonneoplastic brain tissue, or PBMCs (not recorded which). The receptors were sampled from a human donor with low-grade glioma or glioblastoma, undergoing nonglioma brain surgery, or in good health (not recorded which). The CDR3 runs from the conserved cysteine through the conserved F or W. D genes are given only for firm matches.

>TRBV6-2/TRBV6-3|-
CASSRGGEETEAFF
>TRBV10-2|-
CATRQNEKLFF
>TRBV4-1|-
CASIQTPGRLQETQYF
>TRBV28|-
CASSLWASSYEQYF
>TRBV20-1|TRBD1
CSARDPGGNSEAFF
>TRBV28|-
CASSLLDLGGYTF
>TRBV27|-
CASSLYLGSYEQYF
>TRBV7-2|TRBD1
CASSLGQVAQPQHF
>TRBV6-2/TRBV6-3|-
CAITQGTNTEAFF
>TRBV4-2|-
CASSPPPRETQYF
>TRBV6-1|-
CASSPAGSYNSPLHF
>TRBV20-1|-
CSARARYDNSPLHF
>TRBV5-1|-
CASSLGRGSSEQYF
>TRBV20-1|TRBD2
CSARDLAGDTGELFF
>TRBV10-3|TRBD1
CAISRQGGGNQPQHF
>TRBV20-1|-
CSASDLGVPGNTIYF
>TRBV5-1|TRBD2
CASSVGLADENAYEQYF
>TRBV19|TRBD1
CASRQNRGGTEAFF
>TRBV5-4|-
CASSLAGPRSYNEQFF
>TRBV6-2/TRBV6-3|-
CASSYPMGVSTDKQYF
>TRBV20-1|-
CSAPLTAGVGYGQYF
>TRBV6-2/TRBV6-3|-
CASSYRAGGELFF
>TRBV28|-
CASSPPGDLNTGELFF